Listed below are T cell receptor beta chains from one sample, sequenced in a study of PD-1 blockade in classical Hodgkin lymphoma. Assay used: immunoSEQ multiplex PCR; TCRdb lists only in-frame clones, some missing. The sample has approximately 37,000 clones, approximately 78% seen once. The sequences come from peripheral blood mononuclear cells (PBMCs), collected at baseline. These receptors were taken from a human donor with classical Hodgkin lymphoma. The CDR3 runs from the conserved cysteine through the conserved F or W. The order of the fields is clone size, J gene, V gene, D gene, CDR3 protein, CDR3 DNA. A D gene is named only where the DNA matches it firmly. Clone size is not always given. Where it is, it says once, few, many or a class for expanded clones.

.	TRBJ2-1	TRBV30	.	CAWTMDPSYNEQFF	TGTGCCTGGACCATGGACCCATCCTACAATGAGCAGTTCTTC
.	TRBJ2-2	TRBV11-2	.	CASSFPLGGARTGELFF	TGTGCCAGCAGCTTTCCCTTGGGGGGGGCTAGAACCGGGGAGCTGTTTTTT
.	TRBJ1-5	TRBV27	TRBD1	CASSFGGQGGLQPQHF	TGTGCCAGCTCGTTTGGGGGACAGGGGGGTCTTCAGCCCCAGCATTTT
.	TRBJ1-1	TRBV6-5	TRBD1	CASRSGTGVNTEAFF	TGTGCCAGCAGGTCCGGGACAGGGGTGAACACTGAAGCTTTCTTT
.	TRBJ2-7	TRBV4-1	.	CASSQEGVNSYEQYF	TGCGCCAGCAGCCAAGAAGGCGTGAACTCCTACGAGCAGTACTTC
.	TRBJ1-2	TRBV11-3	.	CASSYPSTESNYGYTF	TGTGCCAGCAGCTATCCCTCAACAGAATCTAACTATGGCTACACCTTC
.	TRBJ1-5	TRBV6-5	.	CASSPTGNQPQHF	TGTGCCAGCAGCCCGACAGGCAATCAGCCCCAGCATTTT
.	TRBJ2-7	TRBV9	TRBD2	CASSVEGGGIYEQYF	TGTGCCAGCAGCGTGGAAGGCGGGGGAATCTACGAGCAGTACTTC
.	TRBJ2-7	TRBV27	.	CASSVQGGSYEQYF	TGTGCCAGCAGTGTACAGGGAGGGTCCTACGAGCAGTACTTC
.	TRBJ2-7	TRBV7-2	.	CASSWGLENEQYF	TGTGCCAGCTCGTGGGGGCTTGAGAACGAGCAGTACTTC
.	TRBJ1-2	TRBV9	TRBD1	CASSGLRQGRDNYGYTF	TGTGCCAGCAGCGGATTAAGACAGGGAAGGGACAACTATGGCTACACCTTC
few	TRBJ2-5	TRBV4-3	TRBD1	CASSQDQGGVTQYF	TGCGCCAGCAGCCAAGATCAAGGGGGCGTAACCCAGTACTTC
.	TRBJ2-7	TRBV7-9	.	CASSSDPGEQYF	TGTGCCAGCAGCTCCGATCCCGGAGAGCAGTACTTC
once	TRBJ2-5	TRBV2	.	CASSDGISETQYF	TGTGCCAGCAGTGACGGGATTTCCGAGACCCAGTACTTC
.	TRBJ2-1	TRBV19	.	CASSIDRGAYNEQFF	TGTGCCAGTAGTATAGATCGCGGAGCTTACAATGAGCAGTTCTTC
.	TRBJ2-2	TRBV28	.	CASQSLDTGELFF	TGTGCCAGTCAGTCTCTTGACACCGGGGAGCTGTTTTTT
.	TRBJ2-7	TRBV7-9	.	CASSLAGSYEQYF	TGTGCCAGCAGCTTAGCGGGTTCCTACGAGCAGTACTTC
.	TRBJ2-3	TRBV5-1	TRBD1	CASSVGQDLDTQYF	TGCGCCAGCAGCGTGGGACAGGACCTAGATACGCAGTATTTT
.	TRBJ2-7	TRBV18	.	CASSPPGAGEQYF	TGTGCCAGCTCACCACCGGGGGCAGGGGAGCAGTACTTC
.	TRBJ2-1	TRBV5-4	TRBD1	CASNEGQGAYNEQFF	TGTGCCAGCAACGAGGGGCAGGGGGCTTACAATGAGCAGTTCTTC
.	TRBJ2-5	TRBV6-7	TRBD2	CASTFRKRTSGGHQETQYF	TGTGCCAGCACCTTTCGAAAAAGGACTAGCGGGGGGCACCAAGAGACCCAGTACTTC
few	TRBJ2-2	TRBV4-2	.	CASSQSDGGRTGELFF	TGTGCCAGCAGCCAATCCGACGGGGGGCGGACCGGGGAGCTGTTTTTT
.	TRBJ2-5	TRBV5-5	TRBD1	CASSQGQGRETQYF	TGTGCCAGCAGCCAGGGACAGGGGCGAGAGACCCAGTACTTC
.	TRBJ1-1	TRBV6-6	.	CASSSPGGYMNTEAFF	TGTGCCAGCAGTTCCCCGGGGGGCTATATGAACACTGAAGCTTTCTTT
few	TRBJ2-1	TRBV18	.	CASSPYRDAYNEQFF	TGTGCCAGCTCACCATACAGGGACGCCTACAATGAGCAGTTCTTC
.	TRBJ2-1	TRBV5-1	TRBD2	CASSFGRGALDYNEQFF	TGCGCCAGCAGCTTTGGGAGGGGAGCACTTGACTACAATGAGCAGTTCTTC
.	TRBJ2-7	TRBV7-2	.	CASSFSYEQYF	TGTGCCAGCAGCTTTTCCTACGAGCAGTACTTC
.	TRBJ1-2	TRBV2	.	CASSVGGSNYGYTF	TGTGCCAGCAGTGTCGGAGGGTCTAACTATGGCTACACCTTC
few	TRBJ2-1	TRBV6-1	.	CASSESGNNEQFF	TGTGCCAGCAGTGAATCTGGGAATAATGAGCAGTTCTTC
.	TRBJ1-1	TRBV4-3	.	CASSQGHGENTEAFF	TGCGCCAGCAGCCAAGGTCACGGCGAGAACACTGAAGCTTTCTTT
.	TRBJ2-5	TRBV5-6	TRBD2	CASNQRGFQETQYF	TGTGCCAGCAACCAGCGGGGATTCCAAGAGACCCAGTACTTC
.	TRBJ2-1	TRBV6-5	TRBD1	CASSPGTGAYNEQFF	TGTGCCAGCAGTCCCGGGACAGGGGCCTACAATGAGCAGTTCTTC
once	TRBJ1-2	TRBV5-6	.	CASSLFGFGGSGYTF	TGTGCCAGCAGCTTGTTCGGGTTCGGGGGATCCGGCTACACCTTC
.	TRBJ1-2	TRBV6-5	.	CASSYQGFNGYTF	TGTGCCAGCAGTTATCAGGGGTTCAATGGCTACACCTTC
.	TRBJ2-7	TRBV6-1	TRBD1	CASNDRAWSYEQYF	TGTGCCAGCAATGACAGGGCATGGTCCTACGAGCAGTACTTC
.	TRBJ1-5	TRBV12-5	TRBD1	CASGLDRVGYQPQHF	TGTGCTAGTGGTTTAGACAGGGTCGGGTATCAGCCCCAGCATTTT
.	TRBJ2-1	TRBV5-1	TRBD2	CASSYQPPTSGGYEQFF	TGCGCCAGCAGCTACCAACCACCGACTAGCGGGGGCTATGAGCAGTTCTTC
.	TRBJ1-2	TRBV4-3	.	CASSQGGPGPYGYTF	TGCGCCAGCAGCCAAGGCGGACCGGGTCCCTATGGCTACACCTTC
.	TRBJ2-7	TRBV6-5	.	CASSYSGLGASEQYF	TGTGCCAGCAGTTACTCGGGGTTGGGGGCGTCCGAGCAGTACTTC
.	TRBJ1-1	TRBV14	.	CASSLRAFGRDTEAFF	TGTGCCAGCAGTCTACGAGCGTTCGGGAGGGACACTGAAGCTTTCTTT
.	TRBJ2-2	TRBV7-2	TRBD2	CASSSGLAGAWAGELFF	TGTGCCAGCAGCTCCGGACTAGCGGGGGCCTGGGCCGGGGAGCTGTTTTTT
.	TRBJ2-5	TRBV6-6	.	CASSLTGQSETQYF	TGTGCCAGCAGCCTTACAGGGCAGTCGGAGACCCAGTACTTC
.	TRBJ2-7	TRBV7-2	.	CASSRDFYGQYF	TGTGCCAGCAGCCGGGACTTCTACGGGCAGTACTTC
.	TRBJ2-2	TRBV5-6	.	CASSFDSYTGELFF	TGTGCCAGCAGCTTCGACAGCTACACCGGGGAGCTGTTTTTT
.	TRBJ2-5	TRBV5-1	TRBD2	CASSPLAGKETQYF	TGCGCCAGCAGCCCCTTAGCGGGGAAGGAGACCCAGTACTTC
.	TRBJ2-2	TRBV27	.	CASRRGRPPHGELFF	TGTGCCAGCAGACGAGGCAGGCCCCCTCACGGGGAGCTGTTTTTT
.	TRBJ2-5	TRBV4-3	TRBD1	CASSLGQGRETQYF	TGCGCCAGCAGCCTCGGACAGGGAAGAGAGACCCAGTACTTC
.	TRBJ2-1	TRBV15	.	CATSREGIANNEQFF	TGTGCCACCAGCAGAGAAGGGATTGCGAACAATGAGCAGTTCTTC
.	TRBJ1-4	TRBV5-5	TRBD1	CASSRTGGDEKLFF	TGTGCCAGCAGCAGGACAGGGGGGGATGAAAAACTGTTTTTT
.	TRBJ2-2	TRBV4-1	TRBD2	CASSPSSGVNTGELFF	TGCGCCAGCAGCCCCTCTAGCGGGGTGAACACCGGGGAGCTGTTTTTT
.	TRBJ1-2	TRBV7-2	.	CASSLPGEDYGYTF	TGTGCCAGCAGCTTACCAGGGGAGGACTATGGCTACACCTTC
.	TRBJ1-2	TRBV5-1	.	CASSLDGGAYGYTF	TGCGCCAGCAGCTTGGATGGGGGCGCGTATGGCTACACCTTC
.	TRBJ1-2	TRBV19	TRBD1	CASNPRDSSPRYTF	TGTGCCAGTAACCCCCGGGACAGCTCCCCGCGCTACACCTTC
few	TRBJ2-7	TRBV19	TRBD1	CASSIGRGSSYEQYF	TGTGCCAGTAGTATCGGCAGGGGGTCCTCCTACGAGCAGTACTTC
.	TRBJ1-1	TRBV29-1	.	CSVDKGAFRETQEAFF	TGCAGCGTGGACAAGGGAGCGTTCAGAGAAACTCAAGAAGCTTTCTTT
few	TRBJ1-2	TRBV19	.	CASSKLFIAGGYTF	TGTGCCAGTAGTAAGCTCTTTATAGCAGGGGGCTACACCTTC
.	TRBJ2-2	TRBV4-3	.	CASSHYGTTNTGELFF	TGCGCCAGCAGCCATTACGGGACAACTAACACCGGGGAGCTGTTTTTT
.	TRBJ1-2	TRBV5-1	.	CASSLEGANYGYTF	TGCGCCAGCAGCTTGGAGGGGGCTAACTATGGCTACACCTTC